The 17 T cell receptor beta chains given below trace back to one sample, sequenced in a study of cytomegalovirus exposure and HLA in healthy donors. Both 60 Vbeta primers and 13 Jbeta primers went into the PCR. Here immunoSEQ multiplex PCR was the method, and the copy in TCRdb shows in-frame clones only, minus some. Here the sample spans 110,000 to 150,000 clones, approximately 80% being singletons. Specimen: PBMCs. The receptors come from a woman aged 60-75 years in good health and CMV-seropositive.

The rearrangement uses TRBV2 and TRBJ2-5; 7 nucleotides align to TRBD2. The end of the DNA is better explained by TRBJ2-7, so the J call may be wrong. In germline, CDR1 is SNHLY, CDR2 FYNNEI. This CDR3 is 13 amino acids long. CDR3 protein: CASGLAETYEQYF. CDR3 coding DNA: TGTGCCAGCGGGCTAGCGGAGACCTACGAGCAGTACTTC.

The CDR3 protein is CASSLGGRQGLQPQHF. The CDR3 DNA reads as TGTGCCAGCAGCTTAGGCGGGCGACAGGGCCTTCAGCCCCAGCATTTT. The rearrangement joins TRBV7-9 to TRBJ1-5, with 7 bases identical to TRBD1. The CDR3 has 16 amino acids. Unmatched junction bases numbered 9, after V lost 1 base and J lost 6 bases. Germline CDR1 reads SEHNR; CDR2 reads FQNEAQ (reference sequence). Full variable domain (remainder filled in from reference TRBV7-9 and TRBJ1-5): DTGVSQNPRHKITKRGQNVTFRCDPISEHNRLYWYRQTLGQGPEFLTYFQNEAQLEKSRLLSDRFSAERPKGSFSTLEIQRTEQGDSAMYLCASSLGGRQGLQPQHFGDGTRLSIL.

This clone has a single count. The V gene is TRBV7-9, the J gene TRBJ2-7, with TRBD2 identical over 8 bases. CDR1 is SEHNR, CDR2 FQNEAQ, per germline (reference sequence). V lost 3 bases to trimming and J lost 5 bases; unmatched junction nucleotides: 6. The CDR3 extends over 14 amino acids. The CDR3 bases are TGTGCCAGCAGCTTGGGAGCGGGAGTCCACGAGCAGTACTTC. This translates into CASSLGAGVHEQYF.

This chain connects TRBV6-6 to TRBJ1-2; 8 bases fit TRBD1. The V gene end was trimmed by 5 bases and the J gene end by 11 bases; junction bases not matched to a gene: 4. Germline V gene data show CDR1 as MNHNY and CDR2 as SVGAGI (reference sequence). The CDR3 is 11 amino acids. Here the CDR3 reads CASSPTGGYTF. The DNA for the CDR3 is TGTGCCAGCAGTCCTACAGGGGGGTACACCTTC.

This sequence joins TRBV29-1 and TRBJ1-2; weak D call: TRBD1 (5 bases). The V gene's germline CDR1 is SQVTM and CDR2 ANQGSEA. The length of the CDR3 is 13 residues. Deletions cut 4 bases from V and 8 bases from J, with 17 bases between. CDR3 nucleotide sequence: TGCAGCGTTGCCTTGACGCAGGGCGGCGGCTACACCTTC. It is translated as CSVALTQGGGYTF.

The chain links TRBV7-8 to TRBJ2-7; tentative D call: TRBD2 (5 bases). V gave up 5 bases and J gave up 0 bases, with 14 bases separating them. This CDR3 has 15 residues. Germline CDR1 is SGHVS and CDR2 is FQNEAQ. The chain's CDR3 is CASSLYPGSSYEQYF. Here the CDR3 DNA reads TGTGCCAGCAGCCTCTACCCGGGGAGCTCCTACGAGCAGTACTTC. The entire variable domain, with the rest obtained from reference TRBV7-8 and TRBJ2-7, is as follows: GAGVSQSPRYKVAKRGQDVALRCDPISGHVSLFWYQQALGQGPEFLTYFQNEAQLDKSGLPSDRFFAERPEGSVSTLKIQRTQQEDSAVYLCASSLYPGSSYEQYFGPGTRLTVT.

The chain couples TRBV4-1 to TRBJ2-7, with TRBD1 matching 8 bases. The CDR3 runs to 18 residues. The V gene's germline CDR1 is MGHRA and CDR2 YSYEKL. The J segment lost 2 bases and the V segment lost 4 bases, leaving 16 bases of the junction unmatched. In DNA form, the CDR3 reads TGCGCCAGCAGCCCTCAGGAGGTCGGGACAGGTCCTACCTACGAGCAGTACTTC. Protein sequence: CASSPQEVGTGPTYEQYF.

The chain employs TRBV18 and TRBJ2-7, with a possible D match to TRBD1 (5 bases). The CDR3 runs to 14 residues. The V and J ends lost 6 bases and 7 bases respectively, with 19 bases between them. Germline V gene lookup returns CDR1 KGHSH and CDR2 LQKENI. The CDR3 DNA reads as TGTGCCAGCTCCCTCGTAGGGGCCGCCGGGGAGCAGTACTTC. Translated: CASSLVGAAGEQYF.

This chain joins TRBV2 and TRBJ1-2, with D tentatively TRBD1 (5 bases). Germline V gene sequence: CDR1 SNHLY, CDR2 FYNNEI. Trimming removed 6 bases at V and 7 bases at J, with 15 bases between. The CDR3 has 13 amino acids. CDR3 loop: CASRARGLGGYTF. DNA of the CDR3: TGTGCCAGCAGGGCGCGGGGGTTGGGTGGCTACACCTTC.

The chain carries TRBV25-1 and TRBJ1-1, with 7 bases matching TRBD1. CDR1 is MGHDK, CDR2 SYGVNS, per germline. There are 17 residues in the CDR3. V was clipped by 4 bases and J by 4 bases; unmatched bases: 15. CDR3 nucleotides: TGTGCCAGCAGTGCCCAAGGGGGCGCATGGGGTGGCACTGAAGCTTTCTTT. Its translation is CASSAQGGAWGGTEAFF.

The CDR3: CASILTGQNYEQYF. The CDR3, as DNA: TGTGCCAGCATCCTCACGGGACAGAACTACGAGCAGTACTTC. The V and J genes are TRBV6-4 and TRBJ2-7, with 7 bases aligning to TRBD1. V lost 7 bases, J lost 3 bases, and 9 bases stayed unmatched. CDR1 is MRHNA, CDR2 SNTAGT, per germline. The CDR3 totals 14 residues.

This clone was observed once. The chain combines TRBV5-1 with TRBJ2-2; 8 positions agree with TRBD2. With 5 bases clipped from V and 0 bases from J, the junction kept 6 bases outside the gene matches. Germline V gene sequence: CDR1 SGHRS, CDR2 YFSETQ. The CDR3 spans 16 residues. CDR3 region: CASSYTSGSNTGELFF. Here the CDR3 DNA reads TGCGCCAGCAGTTACACTAGCGGATCGAACACCGGGGAGCTGTTTTTT.

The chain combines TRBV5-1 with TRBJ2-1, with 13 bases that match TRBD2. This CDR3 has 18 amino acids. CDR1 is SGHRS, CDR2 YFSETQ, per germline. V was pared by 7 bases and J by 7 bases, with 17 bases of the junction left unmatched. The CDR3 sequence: CASCRGTSGIPAGNEQFF. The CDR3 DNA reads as TGCGCCAGCTGCCGGGGGACTAGCGGGATCCCAGCGGGTAATGAGCAGTTCTTC.

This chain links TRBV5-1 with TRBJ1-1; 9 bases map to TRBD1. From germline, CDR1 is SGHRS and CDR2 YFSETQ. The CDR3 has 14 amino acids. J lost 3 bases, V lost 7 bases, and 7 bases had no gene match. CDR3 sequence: CASSIGTGYTEAFF. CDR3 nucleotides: TGCGCCAGCTCTATAGGGACAGGGTACACTGAAGCTTTCTTT. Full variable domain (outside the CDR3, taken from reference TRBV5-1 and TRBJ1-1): KAGVTQTPRYLIKTRGQQVTLSCSPISGHRSVSWYQQTPGQGLQFLFEYFSETQRNKGNFPGRFSGRQFSNSRSEMNVSTLELGDSALYLCASSIGTGYTEAFFGQGTRLTVV.

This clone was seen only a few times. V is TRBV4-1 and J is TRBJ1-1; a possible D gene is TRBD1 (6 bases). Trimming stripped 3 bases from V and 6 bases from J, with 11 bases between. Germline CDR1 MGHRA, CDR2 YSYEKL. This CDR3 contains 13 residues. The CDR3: CASSHTGRAEAFF. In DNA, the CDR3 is TGCGCCAGCAGCCACACAGGGCGCGCTGAAGCTTTCTTT.

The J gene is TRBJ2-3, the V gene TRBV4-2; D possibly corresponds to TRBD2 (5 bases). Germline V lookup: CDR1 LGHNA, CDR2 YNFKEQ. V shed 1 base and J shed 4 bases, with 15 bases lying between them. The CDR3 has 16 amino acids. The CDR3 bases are TGTGCCAGCAGCCAAGGGACTGGCGGGTCGGCAGATACGCAGTATTTT. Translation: CASSQGTGGSADTQYF.

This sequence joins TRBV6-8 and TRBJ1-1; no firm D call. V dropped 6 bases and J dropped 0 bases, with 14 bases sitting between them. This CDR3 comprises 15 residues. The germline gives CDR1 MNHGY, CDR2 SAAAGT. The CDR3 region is CASSPGANMNTEAFF. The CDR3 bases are TGTGCCAGCAGCCCCGGAGCAAATATGAACACTGAAGCTTTCTTT.